This T cell receptor beta chain is from a study of radiotherapy plus CTLA-4 blockade in lung cancer. Study-wide results and limits: Dynamics of early blood T cell clones, together with interferon-beta, were reportedly the best predictors of response. After radiotherapy and ipilimumab, tumor-derived clones expanded in peripheral blood.

A note on this clone: Antigen specificity is unknown.

The protocol was immunoSEQ multiplex PCR, while the TCRdb copy is restricted to in-frame clones and leaves out a portion. The table lists about 87,000 clones, around nine tenths of them singletons. CDR1 and CDR2 (germline): MNHEY, SVGAGI. The CDR3 spans 14 residues. The ends were cut back, 1 base at V and 9 bases at J, with 13 bases in the middle. The study treated chemo-refractory metastatic non-small-cell lung cancer patients with focal radiation plus ipilimumab CTLA-4 blockade. The V gene is TRBV6-5, the J gene TRBJ2-1; D possibly corresponds to TRBD2 (6 bases). Sequencing used peripheral blood, obtained from a patient treated with radiotherapy plus ipilimumab. The sequence was collected from a human donor with non-small cell lung cancer that progressed on radiotherapy plus ipilimumab. The CDR3 sequence: CASSYLRLVGEQFF. CDR3 DNA sequence: TGTGCCAGCAGTTACTTAAGACTAGTGGGTGAGCAGTTCTTC.